These 30 T cell receptor beta chains came from one sample sequenced in a study of blood T cell repertoires in COVID-19 (TCRdb year 2020). Library generation was performed with the immunoSEQ multiplex PCR assay. The table was pulled from immuneACCESS by TCRdb, which kept in-frame rearrangements only. Such tables lose some clones; where checked, under half of the loss comes from unresolved V genes, and the rest has no known cause. The sample table shows approximately 210,000 clones, and around 81% are seen once. The ten biggest clones cover about 8.9% of the sample. Material: PBMCs or T cells enriched from blood (not recorded which). These receptors came from a woman in her forties or fifties with acute COVID-19.

This chain links TRBV27 with TRBJ2-1; 7 positions agree with TRBD1. Per the germline V gene, CDR1 is MNHEY and CDR2 is SMNVEV (reference sequence). The CDR3 totals 16 residues. V shed 6 bases, J shed 0 bases, and the junction held 8 bases outside the gene matches. The CDR3 sequence: CASRRQGLSSYNEQFF. The CDR3 coding sequence is TGTGCCAGCAGACGACAGGGTTTGAGCTCCTACAATGAGCAGTTCTTC.

This clone appeared a few times. The chain joins TRBV11-3 to TRBJ2-3, with D possibly being TRBD2 (6 bases). The CDR3 loop spans 17 amino acids. From germline, CDR1 is SGHNT and CDR2 YENEEA. V lost 5 bases, J lost 1 base, and 19 bases lay in between. The chain's CDR3 is CASSPFRLEDGTDTQYF. The CDR3, as DNA: TGTGCCAGCAGCCCTTTTCGACTAGAAGATGGCACAGATACGCAGTATTTT.

This clone occurred once. The V and J genes are TRBV21-1 and TRBJ2-7; the D call of TRBD2 is as the table states it, not checked on the DNA. TRBV21-1 is recorded as a pseudogene. CDR3 length equals 16 residues. The CDR3 loop reads CASSKEGSGGSYEQYF. The CDR3 DNA is TGTGCCAGCAGCAAAGAAGGATCTGGAGGATCGTACGAGCAGTACTTC.

This rearrangement joins TRBV28 to TRBJ1-5, with TRBD1 matching 7 bases. Germline V gene lookup returns CDR1 MDHEN and CDR2 SYDVKM. J was trimmed by 6 bases and V by 7 bases; bases with no gene match: 9. The CDR3 length is 14 residues. CDR3 in DNA: TGTGCCAGCAAACCAGGGGGAGTTAGTCAGCCCCAGCATTTT. This sequence encodes CASKPGGVSQPQHF.

V and J are TRBV19 and TRBJ2-1; D gene ambiguous. The germline V and J ends were trimmed by 4 bases and 9 bases, with 13 bases remaining between them. The CDR3 runs to 13 residues. CDR1 is LNHDA, CDR2 SQIVND, per germline (reference sequence). CDR3 in amino acids: CASSTSRLGEQFF. CDR3 DNA: TGTGCCAGTAGTACATCCAGGTTAGGTGAGCAGTTCTTC.

The chain joins TRBV6-2 or TRBV6-3 to TRBJ2-1, with 7 bases matching TRBD1. V shed 6 bases, J shed 1 base, and the junction held 3 bases outside the gene matches. Germline V gene data show CDR1 as MNHEY and CDR2 as SVGEGT. This CDR3 is 14 amino acids long. The CDR3 is CASSRGQSYNEQFF. The CDR3 DNA is TGTGCCAGCAGCAGGGGACAGTCCTACAATGAGCAGTTCTTC.

The V gene is TRBV6-1, the J gene TRBJ2-1; 7 bases are shared with TRBD2. The J segment lost 6 bases and the V segment lost 2 bases, leaving 13 bases of the junction unmatched. This CDR3 spans 17 amino acids. Germline V gene sequence: CDR1 MNHNS, CDR2 SASEGT. The CDR3, as DNA: TGTGCCAGCAGTGAAACGAGCAGGGAGGGCCTGGGCAATGAGCAGTTCTTC. This gives the protein CASSETSREGLGNEQFF.

DNA of the CDR3: TGCAGCGTTGACCGGACAGGGAACATAGGGTATGGCTACACCTTC. It specifies CSVDRTGNIGYGYTF. The rearrangement joins TRBV29-1 to TRBJ1-2; 8 positions match TRBD1. CDR1 is SQVTM, CDR2 ANQGSEA, per germline. CDR3 size: 15 residues. V was clipped by 3 bases and J by 5 bases; unmatched bases: 11.

The V and J genes are TRBV6-2 or TRBV6-3 and TRBJ2-7; TRBD1 agrees at 7 bases. J lost 3 bases, V lost 6 bases, and 14 bases had no gene match. This CDR3 is built from 16 residues. The germline gives CDR1 MNHEY, CDR2 SVGEGT. The CDR3 region has the DNA TGTGCCAGCAGCCTCTCGGGACAGCGAAGATACTACGAGCAGTACTTC. It specifies CASSLSGQRRYYEQYF.

A single count supports this clone. The V and J genes are TRBV7-9 and TRBJ2-2; D gene uncertain. Trimming cost V 1 base and J 5 bases, with 17 bases left between them. Germline V gene lookup returns CDR1 SEHNR and CDR2 FQNEAQ (reference sequence). The CDR3 length is 17 residues. As DNA, the CDR3 is TGTGCCAGCAGCTTAGACCCTTTCCGGTCCCTTACCGGGGAGCTGTTTTTT. Translated, it gives CASSLDPFRSLTGELFF.

The table lists this clone with a count of one. The V call is TRBV4-3, the J call TRBJ1-3; TRBD1 aligns across 8 bases. CDR1 and CDR2 (germline): LGHNA, YSLEER. This CDR3 is 17 amino acids long. V gave up 3 bases and J gave up 0 bases; unmatched junction bases: 7. The CDR3, as DNA: TGCGCCAGCAGCCACGCAGGGGGCCGGAGCTCTGGAAACACCATATATTTT. Translated, it gives CASSHAGGRSSGNTIYF.

This clone has just a few counts. The same CDR3 arises from other DNA sequences in this sample as well. The chain uses TRBV28 and TRBJ1-4; a possible D gene is TRBD1 (6 bases). This CDR3 is built from 15 residues. V was clipped by 2 bases and J by 0 bases, with 7 bases between them. CDR1 is MDHEN and CDR2 is SYDVKM in the germline V gene. The DNA of the CDR3 is TGTGCCAGCAGTTTAACAGGGTCAACTAATGAAAAACTGTTTTTT. Translation gives CASSLTGSTNEKLFF.

The chain joins TRBV5-6 to TRBJ2-3; 9 positions agree with TRBD2. V shed 3 bases, J shed 5 bases, and the junction held 7 bases outside the gene matches. The CDR3 has 15 residues. CDR1 and CDR2 (germline): SGHDT, YYEEEE. The CDR3 sequence is CASSSAGGLIDTQYF. DNA for the CDR3: TGTGCCAGCAGCTCAGCGGGAGGACTTATAGATACGCAGTATTTT.

The chain is built from TRBV2 and TRBJ1-3; perhaps TRBD1 as D (6 bases). The V gene's germline CDR1 is SNHLY and CDR2 FYNNEI. V was cut by 11 bases and J by 0 bases, with 17 bases left in between. The CDR3 loop spans 15 amino acids. Here the CDR3 DNA reads TGTGCCTTCACCTACCGGACAGTCTCTGGAAACACCATATATTTT. This translates into CAFTYRTVSGNTIYF.

The chain employs TRBV6-1 and TRBJ1-2; 11 bases line up with TRBD1. Germline V lookup: CDR1 MNHNS, CDR2 SASEGT. V lost 2 bases to trimming and J lost 4 bases; unmatched junction nucleotides: 6. The CDR3 extends over 16 amino acids. DNA for the CDR3: TGTGCCAGCAGTGAACAGGGACAGGGGGGGGGCTATGGCTACACCTTC. Protein sequence: CASSEQGQGGGYGYTF.

The chain recombines TRBV18 with TRBJ2-5, with a weak D call TRBD2 (6 bases). This CDR3 has 14 residues. V was pared by 8 bases and J by 4 bases, with 17 bases between. Germline V gene lookup returns CDR1 KGHSH and CDR2 LQKENI. The CDR3 region is CASTQGLWRETQYF. The CDR3 region has the DNA TGTGCCAGCACCCAGGGACTTTGGCGAGAGACCCAGTACTTC. Using reference TRBV18 and TRBJ2-5 for the parts outside the CDR3, the full variable domain is NAGVMQNPRHLVRRRGQEARLRCSPMKGHSHVYWYRQLPEEGLKFMVYLQKENIIDESGMPKERFSAEFPKEGPSILRIQQVVRGDSAAYFCASTQGLWRETQYFGPGTRLLVL.

The chain is built from TRBV5-1 and TRBJ2-7, with 7 positions matching TRBD1. Unmatched junction bases numbered 12, after V lost 4 bases and J lost 2 bases. Germline V gene data show CDR1 as SGHRS and CDR2 as YFSETQ. The CDR3 sequence is 16 residues long. Written as DNA, the CDR3 is TGCGCCAGCAGCGCGACCCCGGGACAGCATGCCTACGAGCAGTACTTC. It yields the protein CASSATPGQHAYEQYF.

About this clone itself: Since a much larger clone is just one base distant, this may be a read error. This chain links TRBV4-1 with TRBJ2-7; tentative D call: TRBD1 (6 bases). This CDR3 is built from 14 residues. Per the germline V gene, CDR1 is MGHRA and CDR2 is YSYEKL. In nucleotides, the CDR3 is TGCGTCAGCAGACACAGACAGGTTTTATACGAGCAGTACTTC. This encodes CVSRHRQVLYEQYF.

The chain recombines TRBV5-4 with TRBJ2-3; TRBD2 matches at 9 bases. The CDR3 runs 16 residues. Germline CDR1 SGHNT, CDR2 YYREEE (reference sequence). The V gene end was trimmed by 0 bases and the J gene end by 4 bases; junction bases not matched to a gene: 6. The CDR3: CASSLDPSGNADTQYF. The CDR3 region has the DNA TGTGCCAGCAGCTTGGATCCTAGCGGGAATGCAGATACGCAGTATTTT.

The rearrangement links TRBV7-9 to TRBJ2-7; 7 positions match TRBD2. Per germline, CDR1 SEHNR and CDR2 FQNEAQ (reference sequence). CDR3 length equals 16 residues. The V gene end was trimmed by 3 bases and the J gene end by 5 bases; junction bases not matched to a gene: 13. The CDR3: CASSFSSGAGADEQYF. The CDR3, as DNA: TGTGCCAGCAGCTTTTCTTCTGGGGCGGGAGCTGACGAGCAGTACTTC.

The chain couples TRBV6-2 or TRBV6-3 to TRBJ1-1, with 7 bases matching TRBD1. CDR3 size: 14 residues. Trimming took 5 bases from V and 0 from J; bases not matched to a gene: 3. The V gene's germline CDR1 is MNHEY and CDR2 SVGEGT. The CDR3 DNA reads TGTGCCAGCAGTGGGGGACAGTTGAACACTGAAGCTTTCTTT. Its translation: CASSGGQLNTEAFF.

The CDR3: CASSLGTGEAGELFF. The CDR3 coding sequence is TGCGCCAGCAGCCTTGGGACAGGGGAGGCCGGGGAGCTGTTTTTT. V and J are TRBV4-3 and TRBJ2-2, with 10 bases that match TRBD1. Germline loops: CDR1 LGHNA, CDR2 YSLEER. V was clipped by 4 bases and J by 6 bases; unmatched bases: 5. This CDR3 has 15 amino acids.

The chain links TRBV7-9 to TRBJ2-7; 7 bases match TRBD1. CDR1 SEHNR and CDR2 FQNEAQ come from the germline V gene (reference sequence). The V gene end was trimmed by 5 bases and the J gene end by 3 bases; junction bases not matched to a gene: 13. The CDR3 runs 16 residues. The CDR3 reads CASSPTRPDRFYEQYF. For the CDR3, the DNA is TGTGCCAGCAGCCCGACTCGCCCGGACAGGTTCTACGAGCAGTACTTC.

A remark on this clone: Mismatch with germline at one junction end may stem from a read error. This chain connects TRBV5-1 to TRBJ1-1; 12 nucleotides agree with TRBD1. The CDR3 sequence is 14 residues long. Germline assignment: CDR1 SGHRS and CDR2 YFSETQ. The CDR3, as DNA: TGCGCCAGCAGTTTGGGACAGGGGGCGACTGAAGCTTTCTTT. Its protein product is CASSLGQGATEAFF.

The V and J genes are TRBV19 and TRBJ2-3; weak D call: TRBD1 (5 bases). The CDR3 spans 14 residues. Germline V CDR1 and CDR2: LNHDA, SQIVND (reference sequence). V was cut by 3 bases and J by 0 bases, with 7 bases left in between. CDR3 sequence: CASSIQGSTDTQYF. The CDR3 DNA reads as TGTGCCAGTAGTATCCAGGGAAGCACAGATACGCAGTATTTT.

The chain has TRBV7-3 and TRBJ2-3; 16 bases align to TRBD2. Per germline, CDR1 SGHTA and CDR2 FQGTGA. This CDR3 comprises 19 residues. With V trimmed by 5 bases and J by 5 bases, 13 bases remained unmatched. This chain's CDR3 is CASSRGLAGGVIQGDTQYF. CDR3 sequence (DNA): TGTGCCAGCAGCCGGGGACTAGCGGGAGGGGTGATCCAAGGAGATACGCAGTATTTT. Together with reference TRBV7-3 and TRBJ2-3, the CDR3 gives the full variable domain: GAGVSQTPSNKVTEKGKYVELRCDPISGHTALYWYRQSLGQGPEFLIYFQGTGAADDSGLPNDRFFAVRPEGSVSTLKIQRTERGDSAVYLCASSRGLAGGVIQGDTQYFGPGTRLTVL.

The chain employs TRBV5-1 and TRBJ2-5, with TRBD2 matching 10 bases. The CDR3 consists of 17 residues. Germline loops: CDR1 SGHRS, CDR2 YFSETQ. The junction had 9 bases not matched to a gene; V was cut back by 0 bases and J by 4 bases. CDR3 nucleotide sequence: TGCGCCAGCAGCTTGGTGGCTAGCGGGAGCACAGGAGAGACCCAGTACTTC. Translation: CASSLVASGSTGETQYF.

The rearrangement links TRBV6-1 to TRBJ1-2, with a tentative D call TRBD1 (5 bases). The CDR3 totals 14 residues. Germline V lookup: CDR1 MNHNS, CDR2 SASEGT. The germline V and J ends were trimmed by 1 base and 1 base, with 7 bases remaining between them. CDR3 sequence reads: CASSEGGSNYGYTF. For the CDR3, the DNA is TGTGCCAGCAGTGAAGGGGGCAGTAACTATGGCTACACCTTC.

The chain uses TRBV29-1 and TRBJ1-2; 9 bases match TRBD1. The V and J ends lost 4 bases and 8 bases, in that order; junction bases with no gene match: 14. There are 15 residues in the CDR3. Germline CDR1 is SQVTM and CDR2 is ANQGSEA. CDR3 bases: TGCAGCGTTGTAGGAATCGGGACAGGGAATTCCGGCTACACCTTC. Residues: CSVVGIGTGNSGYTF.

The chain employs TRBV6-5 and TRBJ2-2, with 7 bases that match TRBD2. Germline CDR1 and CDR2: MNHEY and SVGAGI. The junction had 5 bases not matched to a gene; V was cut back by 6 bases and J by 4 bases. CDR3 length: 14 amino acids. The CDR3 coding sequence is TGTGCCAGCAGGACCCTAGCGGCCACCGGGGAGCTGTTTTTT. Protein product: CASRTLAATGELFF.